A single sample gave rise to the 17 T cell receptor beta chains below, sequenced in a study of T cell clonotyping in hematopoietic cell transplantation. Data came from immunoSEQ multiplex PCR; TCRdb stores just in-frame clones and leaves some out. The table has some 40,000 clones, roughly 94% seen once; the top ten hold about 0.86%. The sample taken for sequencing was peripheral blood mononuclear cells. The receptors stem from a woman between 45 and 60 years old in good health. Some clones in this sample may be carry-over from other donors' samples.

A few counts support this clone. The chain recombines TRBV4-2 with TRBJ1-2, with D hard to call. The CDR3 has 14 amino acids. V shed 0 bases and J shed 4 bases, with 9 bases lying between them. CDR1 and CDR2 from the germline V gene are LGHNA and YNFKEQ. The CDR3 bases are TGTGCCAGCAGCCAAGATCACCTTAGCTATGGCTACACCTTC. This codes for CASSQDHLSYGYTF.

The gene calls are TRBV5-1 and TRBJ1-2; TRBD1 matches 9 bases. Germline-derived CDR1 and CDR2 are SGHRS and YFSETQ. V shed 0 bases and J 2 bases; nucleotides not matched to a gene: 5. This CDR3 is 16 amino acids long. The CDR3 bases are TGCGCCAGCAGCTTGGTTTCGGGACAGGGAAACTATGGCTACACCTTC. Protein: CASSLVSGQGNYGYTF.

The rearrangement uses TRBV18 and TRBJ2-7; D not certain. Trimming stripped 2 bases from V and 1 base from J, with 3 bases between. Germline V CDR1 and CDR2: KGHSH, LQKENI. The CDR3 has 12 amino acids. CDR3 DNA: TGTGCCAGCTCACCAGCTTCCTACGAGCAGTACTTC. As protein: CASSPASYEQYF.

V usage is TRBV11-1 and J usage is TRBJ2-1; 11 nucleotides line up with TRBD2. The CDR3 has 16 residues. Trimming cost V 6 bases and J 5 bases; bases outside gene matches: 9. CDR1 and CDR2 from the germline V gene are SGHAT and FQDESV (reference sequence). The CDR3 region has the DNA TGTGCCAGCAGGAAGGAACTAGCGGGGGCCAACAATGAGCAGTTCTTC. It is translated as CASRKELAGANNEQFF.

The gene calls are TRBV7-2 and TRBJ2-3; D is unresolved. In germline, CDR1 is SGHTA, CDR2 FQGNSA. The V end lost 5 bases, the J end lost 4 bases, and 13 bases lay between the germline ends. The CDR3 totals 14 residues. In DNA, the CDR3 is TGTGCCAGCAGCCCCAGTAGTTCTTCAGATACGCAGTATTTT. Amino acid sequence: CASSPSSSSDTQYF.

Only a few counts were recorded for this clone. The V and J genes are TRBV11-3 and TRBJ2-7; D is perhaps TRBD1 (6 bases). Trimming left V 5 bases short and J 0 bases short, with 17 bases between. Looked up from germline, CDR1 is SGHNT and CDR2 is YENEEA. The CDR3 has 16 residues. This chain's CDR3 is CASSAPGTLSSYEQYF. The CDR3 DNA sequence: TGTGCCAGCAGCGCACCCGGGACACTGAGCTCCTACGAGCAGTACTTC.

The chain links TRBV7-9 to TRBJ2-5; 10 bases map to TRBD2. The germline gives CDR1 SEHNR, CDR2 FQNEAQ (reference sequence). V shed 5 bases and J 3 bases; nucleotides not matched to a gene: 6. The CDR3 sequence is 15 residues long. This CDR3 reads CASSVSGGGEETQYF. The DNA of the CDR3 is TGTGCCAGCAGCGTGAGCGGGGGGGGAGAAGAGACCCAGTACTTC.

The genes are TRBV4-2 and TRBJ1-5; 7 bases are a match to TRBD1. Germline V gives CDR1 LGHNA, CDR2 YNFKEQ. After removal of 0 bases from V and 4 bases from J, the junction contained 6 bases not matched to a gene. This CDR3 contains 16 residues. CDR3 nucleotide sequence: TGTGCCAGCAGCCAAGATCGAGGGACAGATAATCAGCCCCAGCATTTT. This gives the protein CASSQDRGTDNQPQHF.

The chain has TRBV7-2 and TRBJ1-2, with unresolved D. The germline V and J ends were trimmed by 1 base and 7 bases, with 10 bases remaining between them. Germline CDR1 reads SGHTA; CDR2 reads FQGNSA. CDR3 length equals 13 residues. The CDR3 reads CASSLVPGGGYTF. The CDR3, as DNA: TGTGCCAGCAGCTTAGTGCCCGGAGGTGGCTACACCTTC.

The chain couples TRBV27 to TRBJ1-5; D is undetermined. This CDR3 contains 16 residues. Looked up from germline, CDR1 is MNHEY and CDR2 is SMNVEV (reference sequence). V was trimmed by 1 base and J by 4 bases, leaving 14 bases between them. Written as DNA, the CDR3 is TGTGCCAGCAGTTTATTTTCGGACGGTGGGAATCAGCCCCAGCATTTT. Protein product: CASSLFSDGGNQPQHF.

This clone was counted a single time. J is TRBJ1-2 and V is TRBV4-3, with D unclear. This CDR3 region has 13 residues. Germline CDR1 and CDR2: LGHNA and YSLEER. Trimming took 0 bases from V and 3 from J, leaving 5 bases between them. In nucleotides, the CDR3 is TGCGCCAGCAGCCAAGATCGTCACTATGGCTACACCTTC. The encoded protein is CASSQDRHYGYTF.

The chain carries TRBV6-6 and TRBJ2-2; TRBD1 might be the D (6 bases). Germline V lookup: CDR1 MNHNY, CDR2 SVGAGI (reference sequence). Trimming removed 11 bases at V and 5 bases at J, with 12 bases between. CDR3 size: 12 residues. The DNA for the CDR3 is TGTGCCGGTACACAGGGAACCGGGGAGCTGTTTTTT. Amino acids: CAGTQGTGELFF.

The chain links TRBV7-2 to TRBJ1-6; D not certain. The V end lost 5 bases, the J end lost 11 bases, and 13 bases lay between the germline ends. This CDR3 is built from 13 residues. Germline CDR1 is SGHTA and CDR2 is FQGNSA. The CDR3 nucleotides read TGTGCCAGCAGCCGCGAGACCGGGGCACCCCTCCACTTT. It specifies CASSRETGAPLHF. The entire variable domain, with the rest obtained from reference TRBV7-2 and TRBJ1-6, is as follows: GAGVSQSPSNKVTEKGKDVELRCDPISGHTALYWYRQSLGQGLEFLIYFQGNSAPDKSGLPSDRFSAERTGGSVSTLTIQRTQQEDSAVYLCASSRETGAPLHFGNGTRLTVT.

This clone was observed a single time. CDR3 in DNA: TGTGCCAGCAGTTACGGAAACACCATATATTTT. Protein product: CASSYGNTIYF. The V and J genes are TRBV6-6 and TRBJ1-3, with no clear D. V lost 2 bases to trimming and J lost 4 bases, with 0 bases between them. Looked up from germline, CDR1 is MNHNY and CDR2 is SVGAGI (reference sequence). CDR3 length: 11 residues.

The J gene is TRBJ1-5, the V gene TRBV28; D uncertain. The CDR3 covers 15 residues. Deletions cut 2 bases from V and 7 bases from J, with 15 bases between. The germline V gene has CDR1 MDHEN and CDR2 SYDVKM. CDR3 nucleotide sequence: TGTGCCAGCAGTTTACAGATAAATGTGGGACAGCCCCAGCATTTT. Its translation: CASSLQINVGQPQHF. Filled out from reference TRBV28 and TRBJ1-5, the complete variable domain reads DVKVTQSSRYLVKRTGEKVFLECVQDMDHENMFWYRQDPGLGLRLIYFSYDVKMKEKGDIPEGYSVSREKKERFSLILESASTNQTSMYLCASSLQINVGQPQHFGDGTRLSIL.

The V call is TRBV19, the J call TRBJ1-6; 7 bases map to TRBD1. Per germline, CDR1 LNHDA and CDR2 SQIVND (reference sequence). The trim removed 6 bases at V and 6 bases at J, leaving 5 bases unmatched. This CDR3 spans 14 amino acids. The CDR3 DNA reads TGTGCCAGTAGCCGGGACAGAATTAATTCACCCCTCCACTTT. Protein: CASSRDRINSPLHF. The full variable domain, in which reference TRBV19 and TRBJ1-6 provide the parts outside the CDR3, is DGGITQSPKYLFRKEGQNVTLSCEQNLNHDAMYWYRQDPGQGLRLIYYSQIVNDFQKGDIAEGYSVSREKKESFPLTVTSAQKNPTAFYLCASSRDRINSPLHFGNGTRLTVT.

The rearrangement uses TRBV6-1 and TRBJ2-5, with TRBD1 matching over 7 bases. The CDR3 has 14 amino acids. Trimming took 10 bases from V and 2 from J; bases not matched to a gene: 10. Germline-derived CDR1 and CDR2 are MNHNS and SASEGT. The CDR3 spells CAIRTTGRQETQYF. The CDR3 DNA reads as TGTGCCATCAGAACGACAGGGCGTCAAGAGACCCAGTACTTC.